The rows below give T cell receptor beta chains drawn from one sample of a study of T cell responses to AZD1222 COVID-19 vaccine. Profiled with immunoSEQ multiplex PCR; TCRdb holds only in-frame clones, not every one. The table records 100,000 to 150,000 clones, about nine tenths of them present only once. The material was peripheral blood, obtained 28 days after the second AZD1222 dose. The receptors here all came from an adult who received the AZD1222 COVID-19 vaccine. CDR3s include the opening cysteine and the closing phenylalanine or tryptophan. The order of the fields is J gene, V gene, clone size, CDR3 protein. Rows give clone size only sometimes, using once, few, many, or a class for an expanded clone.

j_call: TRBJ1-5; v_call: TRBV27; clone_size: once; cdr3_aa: CASRGITGNQPQHF
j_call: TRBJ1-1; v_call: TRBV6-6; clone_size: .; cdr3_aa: CASRPSDGGFTEAFF
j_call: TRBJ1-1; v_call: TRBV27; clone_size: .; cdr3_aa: CASSLVTGGRGEAFF
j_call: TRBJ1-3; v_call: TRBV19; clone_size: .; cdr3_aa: CASTKQGQLNSGNTIYF
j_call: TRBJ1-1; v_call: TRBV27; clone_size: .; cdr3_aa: CASSLGFGGNTEAFF
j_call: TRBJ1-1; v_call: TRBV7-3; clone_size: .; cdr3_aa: CASSPGVGTEAFF
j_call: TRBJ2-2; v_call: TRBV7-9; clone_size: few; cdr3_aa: CASSLFRTAGELFF
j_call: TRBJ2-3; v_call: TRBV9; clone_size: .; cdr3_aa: CASSTGTSGITDTQYF
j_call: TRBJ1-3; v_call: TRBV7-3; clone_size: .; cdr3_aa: CASSEQNSGNTIYF
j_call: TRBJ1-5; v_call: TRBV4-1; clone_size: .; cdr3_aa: CASSRFAGNQPQHF
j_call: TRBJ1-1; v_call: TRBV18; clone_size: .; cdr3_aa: CASSPPSRNTEAFF
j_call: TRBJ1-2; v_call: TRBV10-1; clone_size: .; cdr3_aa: CASSSEGGGYGYTF
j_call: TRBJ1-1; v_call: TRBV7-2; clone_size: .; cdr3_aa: CASSQGQGMNTEAFF
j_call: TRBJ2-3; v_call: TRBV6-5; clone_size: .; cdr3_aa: CASTTTLSSTDTQYF
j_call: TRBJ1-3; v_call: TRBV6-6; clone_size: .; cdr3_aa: CASSPPGQGLLGDTIYF
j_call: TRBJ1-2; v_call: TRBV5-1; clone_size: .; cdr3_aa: CASKSQGSNYGYTF
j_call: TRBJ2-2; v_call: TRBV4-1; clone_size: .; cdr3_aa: CASSQDGRAWEELFF
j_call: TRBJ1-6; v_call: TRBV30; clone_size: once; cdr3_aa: CAWGLRGGRYNSPLHF
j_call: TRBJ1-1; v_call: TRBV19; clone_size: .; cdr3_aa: CASSTLHTEAFF
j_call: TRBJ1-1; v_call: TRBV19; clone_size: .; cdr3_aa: CASSIAGTGVTEAFF
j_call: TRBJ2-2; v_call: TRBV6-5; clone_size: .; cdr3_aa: CASSLYREGNTGELFF
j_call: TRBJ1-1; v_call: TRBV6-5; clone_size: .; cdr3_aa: CASSRDIGTEAFF
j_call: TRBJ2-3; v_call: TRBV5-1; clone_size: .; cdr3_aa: CASSLGALGRTDTQYF
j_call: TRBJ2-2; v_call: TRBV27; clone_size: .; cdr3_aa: CASSRRWGTDTGELFF
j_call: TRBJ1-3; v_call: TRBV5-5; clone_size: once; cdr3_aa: CASSPKGSGNTIYF
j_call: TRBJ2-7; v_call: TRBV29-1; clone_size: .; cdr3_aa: CSAMGLAYEQYF
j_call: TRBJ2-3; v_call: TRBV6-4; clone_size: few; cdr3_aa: CASSVRAGSTDTQYF
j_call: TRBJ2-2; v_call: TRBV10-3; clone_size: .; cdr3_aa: CAISGPAENTGELFF
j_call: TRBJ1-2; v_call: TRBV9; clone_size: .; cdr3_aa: CASSPRGRNYGYTF
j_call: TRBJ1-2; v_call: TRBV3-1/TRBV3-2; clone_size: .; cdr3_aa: CASSQVGQDVGYTF
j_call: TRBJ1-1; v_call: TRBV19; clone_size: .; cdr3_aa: CASRTGVGGTEAFF
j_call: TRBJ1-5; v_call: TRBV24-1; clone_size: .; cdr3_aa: CATSDSGGDSNQPQHF
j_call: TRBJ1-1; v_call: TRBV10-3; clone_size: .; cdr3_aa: CATVDDTGTEAFF
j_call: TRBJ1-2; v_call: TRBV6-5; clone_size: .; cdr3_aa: CASRGAAEGYTF
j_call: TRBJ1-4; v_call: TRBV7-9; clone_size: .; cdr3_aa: CASSFGDTANEKLFF
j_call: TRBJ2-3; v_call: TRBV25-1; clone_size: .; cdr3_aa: CASSDGRTDTQYF
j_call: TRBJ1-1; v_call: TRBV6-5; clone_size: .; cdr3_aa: CASSYFLGGSTEAFF
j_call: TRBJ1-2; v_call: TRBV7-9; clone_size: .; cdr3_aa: CASSWTGSNYGYTF
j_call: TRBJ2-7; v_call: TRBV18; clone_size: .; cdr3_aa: CASSPDRARNEQYF
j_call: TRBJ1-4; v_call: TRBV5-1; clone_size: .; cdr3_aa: CASSWGLTGGDEKLFF
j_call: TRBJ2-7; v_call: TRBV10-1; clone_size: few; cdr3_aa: CASSGSRDTRRAGQYF